One sample yielded the 9 T cell receptor beta chains listed below, sequenced in a study of cytomegalovirus exposure and HLA in healthy donors. The PCR employed 60 Vbeta primers together with 13 Jbeta primers. Assay used: immunoSEQ multiplex PCR; TCRdb lists only in-frame clones, some missing. The sample yields tens of thousands of clones, roughly 70% seen once. Source material: PBMCs. These receptors all come from a man aged 45-65 years in good health and CMV-seronegative.

This chain uses TRBV4-1 with TRBJ2-7; 8 bases agree with TRBD2. With 4 bases clipped from V and 3 bases from J, the junction kept 8 bases outside the gene matches. Germline CDR1 MGHRA, CDR2 YSYEKL. The CDR3 is 15 residues long. The CDR3: CASSPTGTRNYEQYF. The CDR3 coding sequence is TGCGCCAGCAGCCCAACTGGGACTAGGAACTACGAGCAGTACTTC.

The rearrangement joins TRBV7-9 to TRBJ1-4; weak D call: TRBD1 (5 bases). V was clipped by 1 base and J by 6 bases, with 12 bases between them. CDR3 length equals 15 residues. Germline V gene sequence: CDR1 SEHNR, CDR2 FQNEAQ (reference sequence). The CDR3 is CASSLVGGRDEKLFF. The CDR3 nucleotides are TGTGCCAGCAGCTTAGTTGGTGGCAGGGATGAAAAACTGTTTTTT. The full variable domain, completed using reference TRBV7-9 and TRBJ1-4, is DTGVSQNPRHKITKRGQNVTFRCDPISEHNRLYWYRQTLGQGPEFLTYFQNEAQLEKSRLLSDRFSAERPKGSFSTLEIQRTEQGDSAMYLCASSLVGGRDEKLFFGSGTQLSVL.

The chain joins TRBV9 to TRBJ2-7; tentatively, D is TRBD1 (5 bases). Looked up from germline, CDR1 is SGDLS and CDR2 is YYNGEE. Trimming pared 2 bases from V and 0 bases from J, leaving 15 bases between. The CDR3 sequence is 16 residues long. The CDR3 region has the DNA TGTGCCAGCAGCGTGGGGCAGGGCCAACTCTCCTACGAGCAGTACTTC. It yields the protein CASSVGQGQLSYEQYF.

The chain is built from TRBV9 and TRBJ2-4; 10 positions match TRBD2. The CDR3 sequence is 17 residues long. V lost 4 bases, J lost 4 bases, and 11 bases stayed unmatched. Germline V gives CDR1 SGDLS, CDR2 YYNGEE. CDR3 bases: TGTGCCAGCAGCCCCCGGACTAGCGGAGTATTAAAAAACATTCAGTACTTC. Translating it yields CASSPRTSGVLKNIQYF.

CDR3 nucleotide sequence: TGTGCCTCCTCAGAACATAACTATGGCTACACCTTC. Translating gives CASSEHNYGYTF. The chain carries TRBV15 and TRBJ1-2; D uncertain. This CDR3 is built from 12 residues. Trimming left V 11 bases short and J 1 base short, with 11 bases between. Germline values: CDR1 LNHNV, CDR2 YYDKDF (reference sequence).

The J gene is TRBJ2-1, the V gene TRBV18; 10 nucleotides match TRBD2. V was pared by 1 base and J by 0 bases, with 3 bases of the junction left unmatched. Germline assignment: CDR1 KGHSH and CDR2 LQKENI. CDR3 size: 17 residues. This CDR3 reads CASSPQQRGGSYNEQFF. DNA for the CDR3: TGTGCCAGCTCACCACAACAGCGGGGGGGCTCCTACAATGAGCAGTTCTTC.

This clone occurred a few times. Here the CDR3 reads CASSSFQRGEYQETQYF. CDR3 nucleotide sequence: TGTGCCAGCAGCTCTTTTCAGCGGGGGGAGTACCAAGAGACCCAGTACTTC. The chain employs TRBV7-3 and TRBJ2-5; TRBD2 agrees at 9 bases. Germline loops: CDR1 SGHTA, CDR2 FQGTGA. The junction had 9 bases not matched to a gene; V was cut back by 4 bases and J by 0 bases. The CDR3 has 17 amino acids.

With regard to this clone: An end of the junction does not agree with germline; a read error may underlie this. The gene calls are TRBV7-9 and TRBJ1-5, with D unresolved. This CDR3 is built from 12 residues. Germline V lookup: CDR1 SEHNR, CDR2 FQNEAQ (reference sequence). The CDR3 is CSSSLGGGPQHF. The CDR3 nucleotides are TGTTCCAGCAGCTTAGGTGGCGGGCCCCAGCATTTT. Drawing the rest from reference TRBV7-9 and TRBJ1-5, the complete variable domain is DTGVSQNPRHKITKRGQNVTFRCDPISEHNRLYWYRQTLGQGPEFLTYFQNEAQLEKSRLLSDRFSAERPKGSFSTLEIQRTEQGDSAMYLCSSSLGGGPQHFGDGTRLSIL.

The sample holds a few counts of this clone. V usage is TRBV7-3 and J usage is TRBJ1-1; 7 bases line up with TRBD1. Per the germline V gene, CDR1 is SGHTA and CDR2 is FQGTGA. This CDR3 is built from 14 residues. V lost 3 bases and J lost 1; bases outside the gene matches: 2. The CDR3 DNA sequence: TGTGCCAGCAGCTTCGGGACAGCGAACACTGAAGCTTTCTTT. This gives the protein CASSFGTANTEAFF.